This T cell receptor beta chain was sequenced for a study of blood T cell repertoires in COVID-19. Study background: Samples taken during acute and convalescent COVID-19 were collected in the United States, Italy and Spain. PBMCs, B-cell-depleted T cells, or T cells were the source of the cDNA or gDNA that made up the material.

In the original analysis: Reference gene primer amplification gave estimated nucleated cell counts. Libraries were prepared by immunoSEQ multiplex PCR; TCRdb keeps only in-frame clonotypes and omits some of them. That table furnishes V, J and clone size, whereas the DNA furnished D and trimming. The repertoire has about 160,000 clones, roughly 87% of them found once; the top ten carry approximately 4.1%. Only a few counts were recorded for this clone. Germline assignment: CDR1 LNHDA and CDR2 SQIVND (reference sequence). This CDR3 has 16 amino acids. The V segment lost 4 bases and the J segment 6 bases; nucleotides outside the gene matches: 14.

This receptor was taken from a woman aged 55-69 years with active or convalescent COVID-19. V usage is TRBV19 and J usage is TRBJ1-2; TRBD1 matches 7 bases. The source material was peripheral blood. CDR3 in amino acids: CASSTRQGRGLNGYTF. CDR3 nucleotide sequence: TGTGCCAGTAGTACCCGACAGGGAAGAGGACTAAATGGCTACACCTTC. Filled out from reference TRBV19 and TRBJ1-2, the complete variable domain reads DGGITQSPKYLFRKEGQNVTLSCEQNLNHDAMYWYRQDPGQGLRLIYYSQIVNDFQKGDIAEGYSVSREKKESFPLTVTSAQKNPTAFYLCASSTRQGRGLNGYTFGSGTRLTVV.